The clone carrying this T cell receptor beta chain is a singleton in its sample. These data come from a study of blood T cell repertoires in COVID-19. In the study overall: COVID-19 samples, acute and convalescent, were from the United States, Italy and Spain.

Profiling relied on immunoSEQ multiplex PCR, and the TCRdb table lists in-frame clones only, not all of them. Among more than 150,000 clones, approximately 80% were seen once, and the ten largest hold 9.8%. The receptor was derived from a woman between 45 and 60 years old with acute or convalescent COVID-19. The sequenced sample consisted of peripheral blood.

In nucleotides, the CDR3 is TGTGCCAGCAGCTTCTCCGGGGTAGACTCTGGGGCCAACGTCCTGACTTTC. This gives the protein CASSFSGVDSGANVLTF. This sequence joins TRBV11-3 and TRBJ2-6, with D perhaps TRBD2 (5 bases). The CDR3 spans 17 residues. V shed 3 bases and J shed 0 bases, with 12 bases lying between them. In germline, CDR1 is SGHNT, CDR2 YENEEA.